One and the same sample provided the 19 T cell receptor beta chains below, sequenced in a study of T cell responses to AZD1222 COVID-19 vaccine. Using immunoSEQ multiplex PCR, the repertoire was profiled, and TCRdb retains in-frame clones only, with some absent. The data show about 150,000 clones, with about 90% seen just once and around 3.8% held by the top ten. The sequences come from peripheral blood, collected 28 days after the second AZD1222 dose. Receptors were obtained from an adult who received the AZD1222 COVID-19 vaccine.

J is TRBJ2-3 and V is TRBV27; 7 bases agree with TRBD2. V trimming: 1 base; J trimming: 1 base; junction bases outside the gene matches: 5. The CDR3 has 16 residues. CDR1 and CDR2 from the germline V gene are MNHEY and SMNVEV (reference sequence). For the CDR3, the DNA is TGTGCCAGCAGTTTATTATCGGCGGGGGGCACAGATACGCAGTATTTT. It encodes CASSLLSAGGTDTQYF.

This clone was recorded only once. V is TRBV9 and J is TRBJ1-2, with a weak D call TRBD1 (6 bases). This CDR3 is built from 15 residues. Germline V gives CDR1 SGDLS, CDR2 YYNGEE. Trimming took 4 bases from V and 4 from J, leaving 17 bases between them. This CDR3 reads CASSYAEGDIYGYTF. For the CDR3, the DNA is TGTGCCAGCAGCTATGCTGAGGGGGATATCTATGGCTACACCTTC.

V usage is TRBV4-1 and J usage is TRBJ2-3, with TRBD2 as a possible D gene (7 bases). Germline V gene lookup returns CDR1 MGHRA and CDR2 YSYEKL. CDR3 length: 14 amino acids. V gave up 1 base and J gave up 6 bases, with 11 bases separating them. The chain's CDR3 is CASSQGGGGDTQYF. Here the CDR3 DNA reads TGCGCCAGCAGCCAAGGAGGGGGGGGCGATACGCAGTATTTT.

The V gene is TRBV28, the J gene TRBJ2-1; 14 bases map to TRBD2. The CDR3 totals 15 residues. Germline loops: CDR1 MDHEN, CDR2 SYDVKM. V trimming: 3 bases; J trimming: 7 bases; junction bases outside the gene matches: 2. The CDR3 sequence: CASSFGTSGRNEQFF. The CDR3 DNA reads TGTGCCAGCAGTTTCGGGACTAGCGGGAGAAATGAGCAGTTCTTC.

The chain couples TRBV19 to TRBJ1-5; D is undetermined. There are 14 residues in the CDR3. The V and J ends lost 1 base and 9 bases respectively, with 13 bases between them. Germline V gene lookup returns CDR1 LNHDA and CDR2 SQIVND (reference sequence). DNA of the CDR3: TGTGCCAGTAGTATAGGAGCGGCGAAGTCGCCCCAGCATTTT. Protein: CASSIGAAKSPQHF.

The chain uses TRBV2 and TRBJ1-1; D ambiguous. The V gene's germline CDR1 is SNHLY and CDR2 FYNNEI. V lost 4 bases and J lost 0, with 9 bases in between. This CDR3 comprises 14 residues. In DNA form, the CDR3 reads TGTGCCAGCAGTGTCACGTGGATGAACACTGAAGCTTTCTTT. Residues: CASSVTWMNTEAFF.

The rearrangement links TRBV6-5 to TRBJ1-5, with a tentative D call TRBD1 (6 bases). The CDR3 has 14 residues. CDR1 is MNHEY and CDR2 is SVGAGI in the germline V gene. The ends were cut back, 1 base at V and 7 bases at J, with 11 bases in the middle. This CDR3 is CASSYWGARQPQHF. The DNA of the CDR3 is TGTGCCAGCAGTTACTGGGGGGCACGGCAGCCCCAGCATTTT.

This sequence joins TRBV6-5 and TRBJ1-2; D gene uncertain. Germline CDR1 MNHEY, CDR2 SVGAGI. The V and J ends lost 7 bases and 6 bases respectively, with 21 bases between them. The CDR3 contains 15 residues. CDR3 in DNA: TGTGCCAGCATCCTGCGTATCCGGGGAGAGGATGGCTACACCTTC. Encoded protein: CASILRIRGEDGYTF.

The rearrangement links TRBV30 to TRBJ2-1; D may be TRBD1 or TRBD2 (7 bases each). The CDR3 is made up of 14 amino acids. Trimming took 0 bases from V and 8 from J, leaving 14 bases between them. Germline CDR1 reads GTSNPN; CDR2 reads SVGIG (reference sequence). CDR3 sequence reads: CAWSVGAGGDEQFF. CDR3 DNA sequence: TGTGCCTGGAGTGTAGGGGCAGGGGGGGATGAGCAGTTCTTC.

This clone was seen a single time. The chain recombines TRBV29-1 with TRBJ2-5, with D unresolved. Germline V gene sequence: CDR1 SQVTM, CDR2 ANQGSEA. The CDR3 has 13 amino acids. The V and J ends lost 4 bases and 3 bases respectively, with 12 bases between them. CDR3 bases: TGCAGCGTTGCAATAACGGCAGAAGAGACCCAGTACTTC. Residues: CSVAITAEETQYF.

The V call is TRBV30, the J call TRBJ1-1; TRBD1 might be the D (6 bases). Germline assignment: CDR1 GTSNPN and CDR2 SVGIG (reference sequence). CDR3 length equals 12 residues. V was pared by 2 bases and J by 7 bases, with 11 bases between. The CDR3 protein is CAWSPGQHEAFF. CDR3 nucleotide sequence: TGTGCCTGGAGTCCCGGACAGCATGAAGCTTTCTTT.

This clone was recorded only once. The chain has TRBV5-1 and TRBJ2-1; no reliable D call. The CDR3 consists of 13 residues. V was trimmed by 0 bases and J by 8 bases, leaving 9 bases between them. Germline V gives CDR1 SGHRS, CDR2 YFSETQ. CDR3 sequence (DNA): TGCGCCAGCAGCTTGGTCCCTCTCCATGAGCAGTTCTTC. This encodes CASSLVPLHEQFF.

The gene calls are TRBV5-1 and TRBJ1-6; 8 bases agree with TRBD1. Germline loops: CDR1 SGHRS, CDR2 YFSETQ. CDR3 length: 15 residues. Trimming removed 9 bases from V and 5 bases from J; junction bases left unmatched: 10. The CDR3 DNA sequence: TGCGCCACCCGTGGTGAGACAGGGGATAATTCACCCCTCCACTTT. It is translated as CATRGETGDNSPLHF.

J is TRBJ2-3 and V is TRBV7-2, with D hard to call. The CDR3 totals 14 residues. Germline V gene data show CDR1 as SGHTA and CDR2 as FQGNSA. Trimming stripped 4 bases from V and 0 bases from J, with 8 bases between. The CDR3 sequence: CASSYGSSTDTQYF. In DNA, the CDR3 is TGTGCCAGCAGCTATGGGTCTAGCACAGATACGCAGTATTTT. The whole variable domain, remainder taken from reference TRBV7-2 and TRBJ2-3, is GAGVSQSPSNKVTEKGKDVELRCDPISGHTALYWYRQSLGQGLEFLIYFQGNSAPDKSGLPSDRFSAERTGGSVSTLTIQRTQQEDSAVYLCASSYGSSTDTQYFGPGTRLTVL.

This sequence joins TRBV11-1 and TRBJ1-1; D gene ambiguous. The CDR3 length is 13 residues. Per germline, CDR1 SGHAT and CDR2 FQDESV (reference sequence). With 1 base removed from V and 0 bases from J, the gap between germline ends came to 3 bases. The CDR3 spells CASSLEMNTEAFF. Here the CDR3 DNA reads TGTGCCAGCAGCTTAGAGATGAACACTGAAGCTTTCTTT.

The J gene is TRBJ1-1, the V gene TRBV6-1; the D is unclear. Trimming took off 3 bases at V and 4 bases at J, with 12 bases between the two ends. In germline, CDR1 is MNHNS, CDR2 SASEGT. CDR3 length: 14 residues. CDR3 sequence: CASSEPVIFTEAFF. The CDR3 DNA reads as TGTGCCAGCAGTGAGCCAGTGATATTCACTGAAGCTTTCTTT.

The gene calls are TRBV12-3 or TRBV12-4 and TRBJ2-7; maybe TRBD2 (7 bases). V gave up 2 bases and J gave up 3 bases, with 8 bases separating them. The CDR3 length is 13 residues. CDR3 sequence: CASSLRGGYEQYF. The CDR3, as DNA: TGTGCCAGCAGTTTAAGGGGGGGCTACGAGCAGTACTTC.

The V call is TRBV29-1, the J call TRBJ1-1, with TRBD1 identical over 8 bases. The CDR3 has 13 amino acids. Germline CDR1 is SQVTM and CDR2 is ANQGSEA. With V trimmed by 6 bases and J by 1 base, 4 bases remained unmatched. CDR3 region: CSVAGQGNTEAFF. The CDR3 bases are TGCAGCGTCGCTGGACAGGGGAACACTGAAGCTTTCTTT. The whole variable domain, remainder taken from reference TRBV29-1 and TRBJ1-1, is SAVISQKPSRDICQRGTSLTIQCQVDSQVTMMFWYRQQPGQSLTLIATANQGSEATYESGFVIDKFPISRPNLTFSTLTVSNMSPEDSSIYLCSVAGQGNTEAFFGQGTRLTVV.

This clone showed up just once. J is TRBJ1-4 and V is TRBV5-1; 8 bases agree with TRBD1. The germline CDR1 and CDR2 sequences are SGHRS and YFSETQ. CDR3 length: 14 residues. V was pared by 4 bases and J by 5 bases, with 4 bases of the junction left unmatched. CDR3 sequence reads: CASSLRQGNEKLFF. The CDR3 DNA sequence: TGCGCCAGCAGCCTTCGACAGGGGAATGAAAAACTGTTTTTT. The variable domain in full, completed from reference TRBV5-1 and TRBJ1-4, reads KAGVTQTPRYLIKTRGQQVTLSCSPISGHRSVSWYQQTPGQGLQFLFEYFSETQRNKGNFPGRFSGRQFSNSRSEMNVSTLELGDSALYLCASSLRQGNEKLFFGSGTQLSVL.